This T cell receptor beta chain originates from a study of cytomegalovirus exposure and HLA in healthy donors. Study at large: As an earlier analysis found, roughly 180 million T cells yielded about 120 million unique TCR beta sequences.

Germline CDR1 and CDR2: SEHNR and FQNEAQ (reference sequence). The CDR3 covers 13 residues. Study-level results: Later analysis demonstrated an association between a missense DCLRE1C variant and TCR beta V- and J-gene trimming. A later analysis by the authors found several of the most significant clusters apparently linked to common viral pathogens.

A remark on this clone: Its antigen remains unknown. One end of the junction is discordant with germline, which a read error may explain.

PCR amplification relied on 60 Vbeta primers (plus 13 Jbeta primers). Authors' methods: About 12 million of the 75 million to 95 million unique TCR beta chains counted in a later analysis were shared. Data came from immunoSEQ multiplex PCR; TCRdb stores just in-frame clones and leaves some out. Clone size and V and J calls were adopted from that table, with D and trimming inferred from the DNA. This sample has more than 250,000 clones, with 70% to 90% found just once. Specimen: PBMCs. This clonotype was obtained from a woman aged 18-29 years in good health and CMV-seronegative. The chain uses TRBV7-9 and TRBJ1-2; D gene uncertain. The CDR3 here is CSSSFGLNYGYTF. Here the CDR3 DNA reads TGTTCCAGCAGCTTTGGCCTGAATTATGGCTACACCTTC.